One T cell receptor beta chain is described in this entry. Its specificity is not known. This sample was taken from a study of memory CD4+ T cells and cytomegalovirus serostatus. General study findings and limits: 67 of 164 known CMV-associated TCRbeta sequences appeared in CD4+ memory.

Per the original data handling: After removing out-of-frame reads, 2 million to 2.5 million distinct TCRbeta sequences remained. Some clones are missing from TCRdb's copy, which holds only in-frame ones; the method was immunoSEQ multiplex PCR. That table supplies the V and J calls and clone size; D and trimming were determined from the DNA. The table has roughly 42,000 clones, more than 60% seen once; the top ten hold less than 0.6%. The sort gate was single viable CD3+CD4+CD8-CD45RO+ cells for memory CD4+ T cells. Serostatus was set by detecting CMV pp150, pp28, p38, p52 IgG. The sequenced material came from memory CD4+ T cells from blood. This receptor was taken from an adult in good health and CMV-seronegative.

CDR3 DNA: TGTGCCAAAGGGGGTGCAGCCTCCCAGTTGTTCGGAAACACCATATATTTT. This sequence encodes CAKGGAASQLFGNTIYF. This chain uses TRBV5-8 with TRBJ1-3; D is possibly TRBD1 (6 bases). This CDR3 contains 17 residues. Trimming pared 9 bases from V and 4 bases from J, leaving 26 bases between. Looked up from germline, CDR1 is SGHTS and CDR2 is YDEGEE.